This is a list of T cell receptor beta chains from one sample in a study of neurological immune-mediated disorders. One entry per CDR3 protein, called by TCRdb with MiXCR from the 5' RACE reads. The data show 50,000 to 65,000 distinct CDR3 sequences, 3% to 4.5% seen once. Sequenced material: PBMCs. Receptors originate from a man aged 25 to 40 with multiple sclerosis. Both conserved end residues are part of each CDR3. The D gene is left open where the match is weak. Not all rows give a size; the values are once, few, many and, for expanded clones, a class.

J: TRBJ1-1
D: TRBD1
size: -
V: TRBV20-1
DNA: TGCAGTGCCAGAAAGACAGGGGTGGACACTGAAGCTTTCTTT
CDR3: CSARKTGVDTEAFF

J: TRBJ1-1
D: TRBD1
size: many
V: TRBV20-1
DNA: TGCAGTGCTAGATCGACAGGGGACACTGAAGCTTTCTTT
CDR3: CSARSTGDTEAFF

J: TRBJ2-1
D: TRBD2
size: few
V: TRBV20-1
DNA: TGCAGTGCGACCAAACTAGCGTATGAGCAGTTCTTC
CDR3: CSATKLAYEQFF

J: TRBJ2-5
D: TRBD2
size: many
V: TRBV12-3/TRBV12-4
DNA: TGTGCCAGCAGTCCCGCGGGCGGGGGGGCAGGAGAGACCCAGTACTTC
CDR3: CASSPAGGGAGETQYF

J: TRBJ1-4
D: TRBD1
size: many
V: TRBV5-5
DNA: TGTGCCAGCAGCTTGAGACCGGGACAGAGTAATGAAAAACTGTTTTTT
CDR3: CASSLRPGQSNEKLFF

J: TRBJ2-1
D: TRBD1
size: many
V: TRBV12-3/TRBV12-4
DNA: TGTGCCAGCAGTTTTAGATGGGACAGGCACAATGAGCAGTTCTTC
CDR3: CASSFRWDRHNEQFF

J: TRBJ2-1
D: TRBD2
size: many
V: TRBV4-1
DNA: TGCGCCAGCAGCCAAGAGGAACTAGCGGCTGAGCAGTTCTTC
CDR3: CASSQEELAAEQFF

J: TRBJ2-7
D: -
size: many
V: TRBV29-1
DNA: TGCAGCGTTGAAGTAGGGGGGAGCCCGGACTACGAGCAGTACTTC
CDR3: CSVEVGGSPDYEQYF

J: TRBJ2-7
D: TRBD1
size: many
V: TRBV27
DNA: TGTGCCAGCACCCCCTCTAAGGGGGCGATGGACTACGAGCAGTACTTC
CDR3: CASTPSKGAMDYEQYF

J: TRBJ1-1
D: -
size: many
V: TRBV30
DNA: TGTGCCTGGAAGGGTCACAAGCGGACTGAAGCTTTCTTT
CDR3: CAWKGHKRTEAFF

J: TRBJ2-1
D: TRBD2
size: -
V: TRBV28
DNA: TGTGCCAGCAGTCCACGGACTAGATATCCGGATGAGCAGTTCTTC
CDR3: CASSPRTRYPDEQFF

J: TRBJ2-5
D: TRBD2
size: many
V: TRBV20-1
DNA: TGCAGTGCCCTAGCCGCGGGGGGGCCAAGGTACCAAGAGACCCAGTACTTC
CDR3: CSALAAGGPRYQETQYF

J: TRBJ1-1
D: -
size: many
V: TRBV27
DNA: TGTGCCAGCAGTTCTCCAGTGAACACTGAAGCTTTCTTT
CDR3: CASSSPVNTEAFF

J: TRBJ2-5
D: TRBD2
size: many
V: TRBV9
DNA: TGTGCCAGCAGCGTAGCGGGAGGGTCAGAGACCCAGTACTTC
CDR3: CASSVAGGSETQYF

J: TRBJ2-1
D: TRBD2
size: many
V: TRBV5-1
DNA: TGCGCCAGCGCAGCGGGAGGGGGCTCAGGGCAGTTCTTC
CDR3: CASAAGGGSGQFF

J: TRBJ1-1
D: TRBD1
size: many
V: TRBV6-5
DNA: TGTGCCAGCAGTTACCGATCCGGACAGGGAAGAGGGGGGAACACTGAAGCTTTCTTT
CDR3: CASSYRSGQGRGGNTEAFF

J: TRBJ1-6
D: -
size: many
V: TRBV5-1
DNA: TGCGCCAGCAGGGGTGGGGGACAAACGAATAATTCACCCCTCCACTTT
CDR3: CASRGGGQTNNSPLHF